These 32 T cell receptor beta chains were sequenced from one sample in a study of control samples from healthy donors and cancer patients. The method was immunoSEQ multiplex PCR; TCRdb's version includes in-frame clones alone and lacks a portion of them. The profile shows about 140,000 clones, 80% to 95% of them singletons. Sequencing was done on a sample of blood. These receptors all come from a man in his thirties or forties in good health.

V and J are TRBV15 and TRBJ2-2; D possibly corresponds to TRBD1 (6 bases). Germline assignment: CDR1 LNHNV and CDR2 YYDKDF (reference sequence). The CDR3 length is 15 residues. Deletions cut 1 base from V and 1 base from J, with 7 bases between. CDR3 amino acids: CATSRGTENTGELFF. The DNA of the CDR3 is TGTGCCACCAGCAGAGGGACAGAGAACACCGGGGAGCTGTTTTTT.

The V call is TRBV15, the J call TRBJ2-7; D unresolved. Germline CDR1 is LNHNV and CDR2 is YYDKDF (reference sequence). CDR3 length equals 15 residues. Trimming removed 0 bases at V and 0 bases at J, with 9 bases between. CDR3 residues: CATSRDHASSYEQYF. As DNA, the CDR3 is TGTGCCACCAGCAGAGATCACGCCAGCTCCTACGAGCAGTACTTC. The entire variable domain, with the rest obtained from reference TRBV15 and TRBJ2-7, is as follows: DAMVIQNPRYQVTQFGKPVTLSCSQTLNHNVMYWYQQKSSQAPKLLFHYYDKDFNNEADTPDNFQSRRPNTSFCFLDIRSPGLGDTAMYLCATSRDHASSYEQYFGPGTRLTVT.

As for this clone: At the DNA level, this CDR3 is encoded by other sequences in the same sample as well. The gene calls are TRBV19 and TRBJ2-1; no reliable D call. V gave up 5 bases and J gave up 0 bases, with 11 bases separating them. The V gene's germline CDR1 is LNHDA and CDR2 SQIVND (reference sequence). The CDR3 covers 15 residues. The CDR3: CASSERWSSYNEQFF. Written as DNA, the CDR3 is TGTGCCAGTAGTGAACGGTGGAGCTCCTACAATGAGCAGTTCTTC.

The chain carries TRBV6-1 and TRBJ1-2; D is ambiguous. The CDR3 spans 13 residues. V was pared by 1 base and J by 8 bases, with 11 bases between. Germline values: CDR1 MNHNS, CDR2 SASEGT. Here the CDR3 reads CASSEVGQLGYTF. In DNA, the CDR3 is TGTGCCAGCAGTGAAGTTGGGCAGTTAGGCTACACCTTC.

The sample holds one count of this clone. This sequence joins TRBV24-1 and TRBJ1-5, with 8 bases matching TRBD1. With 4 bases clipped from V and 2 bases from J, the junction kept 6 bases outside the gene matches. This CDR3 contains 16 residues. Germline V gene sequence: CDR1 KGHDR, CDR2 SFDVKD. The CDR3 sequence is CATSETGTGRNQPQHF. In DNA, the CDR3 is TGTGCCACCAGTGAAACCGGGACAGGACGCAATCAGCCCCAGCATTTT.

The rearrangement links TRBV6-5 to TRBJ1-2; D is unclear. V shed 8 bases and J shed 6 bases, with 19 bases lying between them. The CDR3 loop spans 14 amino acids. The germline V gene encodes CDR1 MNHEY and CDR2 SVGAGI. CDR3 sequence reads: CASDKRERRHGYTF. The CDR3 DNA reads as TGTGCCAGCGATAAAAGAGAAAGGCGCCATGGCTACACCTTC.

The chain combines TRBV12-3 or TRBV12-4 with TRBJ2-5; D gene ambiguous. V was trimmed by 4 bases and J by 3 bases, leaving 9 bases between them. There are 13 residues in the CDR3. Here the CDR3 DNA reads TGTGCCAGCAGTTGGGGATGGAAAGAGACCCAGTACTTC. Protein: CASSWGWKETQYF.

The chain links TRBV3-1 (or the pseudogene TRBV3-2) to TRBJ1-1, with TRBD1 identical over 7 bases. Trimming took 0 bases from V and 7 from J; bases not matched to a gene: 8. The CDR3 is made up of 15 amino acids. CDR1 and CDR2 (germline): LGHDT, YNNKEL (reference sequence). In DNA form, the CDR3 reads TGTGCCAGCAGCCAAGATTCGAGGGGGCTGGGTGAAGCTTTCTTT. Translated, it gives CASSQDSRGLGEAFF.

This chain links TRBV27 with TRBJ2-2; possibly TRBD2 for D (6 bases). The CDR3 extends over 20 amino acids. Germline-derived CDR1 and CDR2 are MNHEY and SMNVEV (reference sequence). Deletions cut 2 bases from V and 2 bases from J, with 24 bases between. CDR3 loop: CASSLRWSGLSEINTGELFF. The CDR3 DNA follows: TGTGCCAGCAGTTTAAGGTGGAGCGGACTAAGTGAAATTAACACCGGGGAGCTGTTTTTT.

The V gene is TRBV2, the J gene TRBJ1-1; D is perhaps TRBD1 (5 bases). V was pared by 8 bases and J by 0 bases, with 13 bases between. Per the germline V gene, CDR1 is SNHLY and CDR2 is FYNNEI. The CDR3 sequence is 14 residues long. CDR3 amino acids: CASLVDSMNTEAFF. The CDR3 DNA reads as TGTGCCAGCCTTGTCGACAGTATGAACACTGAAGCTTTCTTT.

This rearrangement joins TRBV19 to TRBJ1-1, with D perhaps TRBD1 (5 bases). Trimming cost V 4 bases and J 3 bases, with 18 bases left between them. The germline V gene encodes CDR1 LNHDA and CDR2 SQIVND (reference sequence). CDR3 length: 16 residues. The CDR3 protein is CASSTSLGTPHTEAFF. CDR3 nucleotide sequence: TGTGCCAGTAGTACCTCACTAGGGACTCCCCACACTGAAGCTTTCTTT.

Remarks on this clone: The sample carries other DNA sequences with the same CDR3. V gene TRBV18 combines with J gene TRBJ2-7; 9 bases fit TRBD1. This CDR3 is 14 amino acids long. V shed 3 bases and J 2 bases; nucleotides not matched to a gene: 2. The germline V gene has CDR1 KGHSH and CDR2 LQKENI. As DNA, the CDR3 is TGTGCCAGCTCACCTGGACAGGGGACCTACGAGCAGTACTTC. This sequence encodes CASSPGQGTYEQYF.

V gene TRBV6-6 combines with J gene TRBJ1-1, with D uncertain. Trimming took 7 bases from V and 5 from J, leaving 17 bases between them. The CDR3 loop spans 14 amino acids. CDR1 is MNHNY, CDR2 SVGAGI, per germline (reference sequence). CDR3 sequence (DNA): TGTGCCAGCATCTACGAGGCGAAGGGTACTGAAGCTTTCTTT. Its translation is CASIYEAKGTEAFF.

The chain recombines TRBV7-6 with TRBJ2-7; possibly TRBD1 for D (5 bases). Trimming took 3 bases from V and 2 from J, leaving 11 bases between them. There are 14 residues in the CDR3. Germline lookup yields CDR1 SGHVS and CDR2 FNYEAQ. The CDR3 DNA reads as TGTGCCAGCAGCTTTCGAGACAGCCCCTACGAGCAGTACTTC. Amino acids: CASSFRDSPYEQYF.

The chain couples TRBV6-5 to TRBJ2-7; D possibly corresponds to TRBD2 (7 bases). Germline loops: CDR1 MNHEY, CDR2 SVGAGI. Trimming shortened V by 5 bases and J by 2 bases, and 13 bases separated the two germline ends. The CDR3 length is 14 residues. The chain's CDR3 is CASSPGGRTYEQYF. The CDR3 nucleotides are TGTGCCAGCAGTCCCGGGGGGCGCACCTACGAGCAGTACTTC.

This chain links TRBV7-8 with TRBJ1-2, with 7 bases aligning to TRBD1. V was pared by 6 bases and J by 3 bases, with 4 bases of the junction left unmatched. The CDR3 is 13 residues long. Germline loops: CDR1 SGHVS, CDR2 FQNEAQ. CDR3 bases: TGTGCCAGCAGTCGCACAGGGGACTATGGCTACACCTTC. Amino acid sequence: CASSRTGDYGYTF.

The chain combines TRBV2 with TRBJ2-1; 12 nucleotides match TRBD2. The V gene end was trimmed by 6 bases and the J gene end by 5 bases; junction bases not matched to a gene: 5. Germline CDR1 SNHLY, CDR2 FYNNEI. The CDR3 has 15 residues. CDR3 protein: CASRTRTSGNNEQFF. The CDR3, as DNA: TGTGCCAGCAGGACGAGGACTAGCGGGAACAATGAGCAGTTCTTC.

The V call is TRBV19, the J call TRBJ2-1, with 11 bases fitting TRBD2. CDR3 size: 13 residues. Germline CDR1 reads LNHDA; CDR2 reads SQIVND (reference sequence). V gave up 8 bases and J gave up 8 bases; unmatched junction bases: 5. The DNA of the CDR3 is TGTGCCAGTCGCGCTAGCGGGAGGTATGAGCAGTTCTTC. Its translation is CASRASGRYEQFF.

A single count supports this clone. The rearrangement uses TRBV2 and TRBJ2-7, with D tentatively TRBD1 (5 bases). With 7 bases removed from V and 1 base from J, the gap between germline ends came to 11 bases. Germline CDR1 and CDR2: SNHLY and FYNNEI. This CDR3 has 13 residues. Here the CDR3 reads CASNDQGSYEQYF. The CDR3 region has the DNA TGTGCCAGCAATGATCAGGGTTCCTACGAGCAGTACTTC.

The CDR3 here is CAWSVRAPRMNTEAFF. The CDR3 DNA reads as TGTGCCTGGAGTGTACGTGCTCCCAGGATGAACACTGAAGCTTTCTTT. V gene TRBV30 combines with J gene TRBJ1-1; no clear D gene. Trimming stripped 0 bases from V and 0 bases from J, with 14 bases between. Germline CDR1 reads GTSNPN; CDR2 reads SVGIG (reference sequence). The CDR3 runs to 16 residues. Full variable domain (rest looked up from reference TRBV30 and TRBJ1-1): SQTIHQWPATLVQPVGSPLSLECTVEGTSNPNLYWYRQAAGRGLQLLFYSVGIGQISSEVPQNLSASRPQDRQFILSSKKLLLSDSGFYLCAWSVRAPRMNTEAFFGQGTRLTVV.

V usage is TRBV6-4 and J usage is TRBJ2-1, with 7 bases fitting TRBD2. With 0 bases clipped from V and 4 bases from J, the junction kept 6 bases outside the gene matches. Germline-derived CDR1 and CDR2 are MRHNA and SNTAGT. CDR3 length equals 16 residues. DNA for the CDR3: TGTGCCAGCAGTGACTCGGGGAGGGCAGAATACAATGAGCAGTTCTTC. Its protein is CASSDSGRAEYNEQFF.

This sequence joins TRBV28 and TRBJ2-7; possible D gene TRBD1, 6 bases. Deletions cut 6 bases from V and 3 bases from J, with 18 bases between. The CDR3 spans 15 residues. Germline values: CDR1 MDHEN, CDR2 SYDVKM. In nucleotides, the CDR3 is TGTGCCAGCAGCCCGGACAGTCCTAGGAACTACGAGCAGTACTTC. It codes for CASSPDSPRNYEQYF.

The CDR3 DNA sequence: TGTGCCAGTAGTAATTCGGGTGGATCAGATACGCAGTATTTT. Its protein product is CASSNSGGSDTQYF. The V call is TRBV19, the J call TRBJ2-3, with D unclear. Germline V gene lookup returns CDR1 LNHDA and CDR2 SQIVND (reference sequence). Trimming stripped 4 bases from V and 4 bases from J, with 12 bases between. The CDR3 extends over 14 amino acids.

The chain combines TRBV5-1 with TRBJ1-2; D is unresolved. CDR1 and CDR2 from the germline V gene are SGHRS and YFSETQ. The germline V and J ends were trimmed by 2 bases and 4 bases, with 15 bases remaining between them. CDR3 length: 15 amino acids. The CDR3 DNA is TGCGCCAGCAGCTTAATACCGAGTTCCTCCTATGGCTACACCTTC. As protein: CASSLIPSSSYGYTF.

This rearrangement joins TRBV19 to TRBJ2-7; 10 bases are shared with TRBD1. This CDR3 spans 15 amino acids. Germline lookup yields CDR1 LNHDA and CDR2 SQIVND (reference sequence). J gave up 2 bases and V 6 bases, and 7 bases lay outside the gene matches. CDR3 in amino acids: CASSTTGTGAYEQYF. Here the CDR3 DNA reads TGTGCCAGTAGCACTACCGGGACAGGGGCCTACGAGCAGTACTTC.

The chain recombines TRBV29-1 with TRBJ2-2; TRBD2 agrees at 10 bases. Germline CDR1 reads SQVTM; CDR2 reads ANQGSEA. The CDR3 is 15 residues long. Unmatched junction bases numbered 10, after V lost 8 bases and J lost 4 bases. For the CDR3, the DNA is TGCAGCTTCATCCAGAGGACTAGCGGCACCGGGGAGCTGTTTTTT. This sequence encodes CSFIQRTSGTGELFF.

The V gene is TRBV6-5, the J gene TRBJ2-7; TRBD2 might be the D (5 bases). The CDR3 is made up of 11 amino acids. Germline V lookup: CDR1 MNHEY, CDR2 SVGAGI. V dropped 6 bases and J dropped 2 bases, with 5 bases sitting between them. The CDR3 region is CASRLAYEQYF. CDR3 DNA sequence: TGTGCCAGCAGACTAGCCTACGAGCAGTACTTC.

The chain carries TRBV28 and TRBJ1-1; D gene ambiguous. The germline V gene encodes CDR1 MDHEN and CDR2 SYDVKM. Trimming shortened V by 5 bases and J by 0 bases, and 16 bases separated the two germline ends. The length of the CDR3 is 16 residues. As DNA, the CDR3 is TGTGCCAGCAGTGCGGCTTCTAGTGGAGTGAACACTGAAGCTTTCTTT. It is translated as CASSAASSGVNTEAFF.

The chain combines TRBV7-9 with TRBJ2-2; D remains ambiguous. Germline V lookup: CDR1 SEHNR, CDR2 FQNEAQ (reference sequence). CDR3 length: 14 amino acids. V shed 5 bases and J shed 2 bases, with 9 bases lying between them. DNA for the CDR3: TGTGCCAGCAGCCACCGGACCAACACCGGGGAGCTGTTTTTT. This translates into CASSHRTNTGELFF.

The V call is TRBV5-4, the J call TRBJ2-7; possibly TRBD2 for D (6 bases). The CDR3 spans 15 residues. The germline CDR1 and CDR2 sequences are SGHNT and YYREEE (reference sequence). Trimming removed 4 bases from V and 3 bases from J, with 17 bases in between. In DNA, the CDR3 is TGTGCCAGCAGCCGCACGACTAGAGAGGTCTACGAGCAGTACTTC. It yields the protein CASSRTTREVYEQYF.

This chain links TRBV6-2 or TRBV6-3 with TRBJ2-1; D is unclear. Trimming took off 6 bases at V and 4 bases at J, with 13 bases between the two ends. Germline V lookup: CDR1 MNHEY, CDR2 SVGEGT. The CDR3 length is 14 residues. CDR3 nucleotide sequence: TGTGCCAGCAGCCCCAGGATCGAGTACAATGAGCAGTTCTTC. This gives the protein CASSPRIEYNEQFF.

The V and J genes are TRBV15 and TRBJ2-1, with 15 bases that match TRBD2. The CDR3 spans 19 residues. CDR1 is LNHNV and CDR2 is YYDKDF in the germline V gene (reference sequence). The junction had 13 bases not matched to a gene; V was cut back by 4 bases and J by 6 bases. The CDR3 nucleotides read TGTGCCACCAGCACAGGGACTAGCGGGAGGCTCAACCAACTCAATGAGCAGTTCTTC. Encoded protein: CATSTGTSGRLNQLNEQFF.